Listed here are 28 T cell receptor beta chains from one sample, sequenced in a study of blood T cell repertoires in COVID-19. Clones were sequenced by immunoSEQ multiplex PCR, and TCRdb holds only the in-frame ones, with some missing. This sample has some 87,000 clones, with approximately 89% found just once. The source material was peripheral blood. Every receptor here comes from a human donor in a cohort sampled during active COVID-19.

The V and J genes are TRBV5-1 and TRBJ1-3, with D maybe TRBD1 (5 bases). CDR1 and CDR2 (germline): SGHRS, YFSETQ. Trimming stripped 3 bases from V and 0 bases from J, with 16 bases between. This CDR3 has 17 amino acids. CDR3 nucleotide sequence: TGCGCCAGCAGCTCGCAGCCGGGGGGTGGCTCTGGAAACACCATATATTTT. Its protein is CASSSQPGGGSGNTIYF.

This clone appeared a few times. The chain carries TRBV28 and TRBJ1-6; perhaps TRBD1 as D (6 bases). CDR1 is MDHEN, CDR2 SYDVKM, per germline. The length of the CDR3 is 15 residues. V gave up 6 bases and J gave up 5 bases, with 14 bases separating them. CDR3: CASSSIRGDNSPLHF. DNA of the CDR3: TGTGCCAGCAGCTCAATCAGGGGCGATAATTCACCCCTCCACTTT.

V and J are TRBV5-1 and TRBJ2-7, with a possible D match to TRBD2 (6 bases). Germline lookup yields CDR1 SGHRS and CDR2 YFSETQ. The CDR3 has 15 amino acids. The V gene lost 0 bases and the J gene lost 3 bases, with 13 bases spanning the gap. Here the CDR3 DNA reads TGCGCCAGCAGCTTGGCCGGGTCCGGGGGCTACGAGCAGTACTTC. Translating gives CASSLAGSGGYEQYF.

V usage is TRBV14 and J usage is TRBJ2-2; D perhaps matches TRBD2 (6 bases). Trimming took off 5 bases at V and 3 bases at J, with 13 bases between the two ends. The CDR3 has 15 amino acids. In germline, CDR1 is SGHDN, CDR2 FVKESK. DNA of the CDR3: TGTGCCAGCAGCTTGGTTAGCGGCCACACCGGGGAGCTGTTTTTT. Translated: CASSLVSGHTGELFF. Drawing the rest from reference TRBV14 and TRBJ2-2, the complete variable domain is EAGVTQFPSHSVIEKGQTVTLRCDPISGHDNLYWYRRVMGKEIKFLLHFVKESKQDESGMPNNRFLAERTGGTYSTLKVQPAELEDSGVYFCASSLVSGHTGELFFGEGSRLTVL.

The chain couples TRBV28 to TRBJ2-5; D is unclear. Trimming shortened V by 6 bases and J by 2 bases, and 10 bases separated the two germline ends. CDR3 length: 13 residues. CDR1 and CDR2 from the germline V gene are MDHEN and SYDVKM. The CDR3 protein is CASRHQYQETQYF. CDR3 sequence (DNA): TGTGCCAGCAGACATCAGTATCAAGAGACCCAGTACTTC. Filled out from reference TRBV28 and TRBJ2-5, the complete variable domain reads DVKVTQSSRYLVKRTGEKVFLECVQDMDHENMFWYRQDPGLGLRLIYFSYDVKMKEKGDIPEGYSVSREKKERFSLILESASTNQTSMYLCASRHQYQETQYFGPGTRLLVL.

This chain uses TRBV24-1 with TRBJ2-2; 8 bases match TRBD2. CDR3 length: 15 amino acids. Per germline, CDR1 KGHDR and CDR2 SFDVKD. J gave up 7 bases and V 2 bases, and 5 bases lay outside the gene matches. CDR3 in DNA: TGTGCCACCAGTGATTCCGGGACTAGGAGCGGGGAGCTGTTTTTT. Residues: CATSDSGTRSGELFF.

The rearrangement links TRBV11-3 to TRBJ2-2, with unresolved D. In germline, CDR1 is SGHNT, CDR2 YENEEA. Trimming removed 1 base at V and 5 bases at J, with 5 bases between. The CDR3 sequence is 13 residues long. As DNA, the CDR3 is TGTGCCAGCAGCTTAGGTCTTACCGGGGAGCTGTTTTTT. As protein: CASSLGLTGELFF.

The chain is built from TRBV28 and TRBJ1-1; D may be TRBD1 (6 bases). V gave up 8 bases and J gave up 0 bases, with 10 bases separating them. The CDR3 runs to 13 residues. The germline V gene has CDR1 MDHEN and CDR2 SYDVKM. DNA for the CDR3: TGTGCCAGCGGAGGACAGTTGAACACTGAAGCTTTCTTT. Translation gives CASGGQLNTEAFF. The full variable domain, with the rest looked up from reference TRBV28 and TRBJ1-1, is DVKVTQSSRYLVKRTGEKVFLECVQDMDHENMFWYRQDPGLGLRLIYFSYDVKMKEKGDIPEGYSVSREKKERFSLILESASTNQTSMYLCASGGQLNTEAFFGQGTRLTVV.

In nucleotides, the CDR3 is TGTGCCAGTAGTAAACTTACAACCCGGACAGTCCAAGAGACCCAGTACTTC. Its translation: CASSKLTTRTVQETQYF. This chain uses TRBV19 with TRBJ2-5; possibly TRBD1 for D (6 bases). Germline V gene data show CDR1 as LNHDA and CDR2 as SQIVND (reference sequence). Trimming took 4 bases from V and 1 from J, leaving 19 bases between them. The CDR3 is 17 amino acids.

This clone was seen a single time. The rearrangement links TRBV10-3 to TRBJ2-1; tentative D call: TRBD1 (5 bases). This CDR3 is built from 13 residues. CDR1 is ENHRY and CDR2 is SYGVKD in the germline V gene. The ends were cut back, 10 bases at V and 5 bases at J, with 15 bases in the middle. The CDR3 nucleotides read TGTGCCACCCAAGGAACAGGAGACAATGAGCAGTTCTTC. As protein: CATQGTGDNEQFF.

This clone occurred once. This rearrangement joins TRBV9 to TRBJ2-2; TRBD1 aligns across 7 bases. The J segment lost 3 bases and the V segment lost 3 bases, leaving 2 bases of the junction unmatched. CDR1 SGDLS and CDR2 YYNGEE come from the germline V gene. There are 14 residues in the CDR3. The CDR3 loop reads CASSAGQDTGELFF. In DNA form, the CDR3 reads TGTGCCAGCAGCGCCGGACAGGACACCGGGGAGCTGTTTTTT.

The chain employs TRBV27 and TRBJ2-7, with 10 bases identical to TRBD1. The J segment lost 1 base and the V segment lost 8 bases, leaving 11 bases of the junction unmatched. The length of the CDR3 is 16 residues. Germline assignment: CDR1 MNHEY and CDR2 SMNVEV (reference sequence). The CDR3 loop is CASWGRRTGGSYEQYF. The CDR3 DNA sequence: TGTGCCAGCTGGGGGCGGCGGACAGGGGGGTCCTACGAGCAGTACTTC.

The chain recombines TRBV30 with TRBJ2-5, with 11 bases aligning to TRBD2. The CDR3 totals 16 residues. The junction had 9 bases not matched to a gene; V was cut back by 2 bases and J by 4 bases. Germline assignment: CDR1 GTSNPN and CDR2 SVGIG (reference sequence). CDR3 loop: CAWSRPPGLAAETQYF. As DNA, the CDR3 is TGTGCCTGGAGTCGACCACCGGGACTAGCGGCAGAGACCCAGTACTTC.

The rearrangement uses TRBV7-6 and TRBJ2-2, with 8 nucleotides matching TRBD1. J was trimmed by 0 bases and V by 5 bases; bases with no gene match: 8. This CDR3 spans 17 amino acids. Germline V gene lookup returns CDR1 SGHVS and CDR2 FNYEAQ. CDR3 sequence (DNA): TGTGCCAGCAGCCCGCGACCGACAGGGGCGAACACCGGGGAGCTGTTTTTT. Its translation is CASSPRPTGANTGELFF.

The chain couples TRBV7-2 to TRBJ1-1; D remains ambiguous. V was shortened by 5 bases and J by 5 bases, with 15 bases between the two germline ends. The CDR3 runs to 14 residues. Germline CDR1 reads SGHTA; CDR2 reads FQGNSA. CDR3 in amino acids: CASSPLLGGTEAFF. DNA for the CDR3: TGTGCCAGCAGCCCTCTCTTAGGAGGGACTGAAGCTTTCTTT.

The CDR3 nucleotides are TGTGCCAGCAGCGTCGGGGTCTACACTGAAGCTTTCTTT. Residues: CASSVGVYTEAFF. The rearrangement uses TRBV7-9 and TRBJ1-1, with unresolved D. There are 13 residues in the CDR3. CDR1 SEHNR and CDR2 FQNEAQ come from the germline V gene (reference sequence). V lost 5 bases and J 3 bases, leaving 10 bases between the germline ends.

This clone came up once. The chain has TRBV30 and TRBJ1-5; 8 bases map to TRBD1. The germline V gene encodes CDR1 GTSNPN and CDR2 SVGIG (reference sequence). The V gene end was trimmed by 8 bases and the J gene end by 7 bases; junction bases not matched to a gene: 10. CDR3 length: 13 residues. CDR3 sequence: CALSPGGRQPQHF. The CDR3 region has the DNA TGTGCCCTCAGCCCAGGGGGCCGGCAGCCCCAGCATTTT.

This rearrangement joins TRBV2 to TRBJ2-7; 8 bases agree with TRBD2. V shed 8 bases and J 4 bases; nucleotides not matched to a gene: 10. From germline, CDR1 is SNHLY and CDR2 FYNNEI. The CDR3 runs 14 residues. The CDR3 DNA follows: TGTGCCAGCCTGCGGGGAGCGGGGGCATACGAGCAGTACTTC. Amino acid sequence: CASLRGAGAYEQYF. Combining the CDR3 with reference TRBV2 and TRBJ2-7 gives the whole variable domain EPEVTQTPSHQVTQMGQEVILRCVPISNHLYFYWYRQILGQKVEFLVSFYNNEISEKSEIFDDQFSVERPDGSNFTLKIRSTKLEDSAMYFCASLRGAGAYEQYFGPGTRLTVT.

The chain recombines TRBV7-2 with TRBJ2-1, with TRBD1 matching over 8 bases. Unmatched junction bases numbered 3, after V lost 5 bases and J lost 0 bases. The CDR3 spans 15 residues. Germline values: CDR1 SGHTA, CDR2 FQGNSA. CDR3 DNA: TGTGCCAGCAGCCGTACAGGGGGCTCCTACAATGAGCAGTTCTTC. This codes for CASSRTGGSYNEQFF.

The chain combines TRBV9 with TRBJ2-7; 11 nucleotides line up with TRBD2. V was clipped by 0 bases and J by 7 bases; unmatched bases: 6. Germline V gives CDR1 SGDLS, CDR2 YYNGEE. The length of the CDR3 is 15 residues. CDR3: CASSVAGTSGSEQYF. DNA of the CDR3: TGTGCCAGCAGCGTAGCCGGGACTAGCGGTTCAGAGCAGTACTTC. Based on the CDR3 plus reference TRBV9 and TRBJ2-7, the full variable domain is DSGVTQTPKHLITATGQRVTLRCSPRSGDLSVYWYQQSLDQGLQFLIQYYNGEERAKGNILERFSAQQFPDLHSELNLSSLELGDSALYFCASSVAGTSGSEQYFGPGTRLTVT.

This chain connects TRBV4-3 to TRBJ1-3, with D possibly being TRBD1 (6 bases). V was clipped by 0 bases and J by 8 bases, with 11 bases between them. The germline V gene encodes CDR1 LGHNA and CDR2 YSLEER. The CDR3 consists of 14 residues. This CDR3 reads CASSQDWGRHTIYF. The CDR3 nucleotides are TGCGCCAGCAGCCAAGATTGGGGGCGGCACACCATATATTTT.

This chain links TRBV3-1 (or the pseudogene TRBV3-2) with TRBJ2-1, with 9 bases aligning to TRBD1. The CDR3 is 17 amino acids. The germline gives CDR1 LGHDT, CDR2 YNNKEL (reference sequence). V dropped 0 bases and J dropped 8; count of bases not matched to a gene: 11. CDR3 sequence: CASSQDPPGQGRDEQFF. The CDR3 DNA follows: TGTGCCAGCAGCCAAGATCCCCCGGGACAGGGTCGTGATGAGCAGTTCTTC.

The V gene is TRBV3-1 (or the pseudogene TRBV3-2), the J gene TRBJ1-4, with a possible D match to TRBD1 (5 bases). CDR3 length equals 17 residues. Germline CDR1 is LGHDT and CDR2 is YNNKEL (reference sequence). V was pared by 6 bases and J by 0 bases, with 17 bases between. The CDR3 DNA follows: TGTGCCAGCAGTCCTAAGGGGTCTCGAGCAACTAATGAAAAACTGTTTTTT. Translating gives CASSPKGSRATNEKLFF.

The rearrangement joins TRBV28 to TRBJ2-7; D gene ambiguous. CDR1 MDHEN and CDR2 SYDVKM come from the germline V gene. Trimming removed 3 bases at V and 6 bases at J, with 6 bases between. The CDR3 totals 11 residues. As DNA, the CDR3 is TGTGCCAGCAGTTTGGAGAGCGAGCAGTACTTC. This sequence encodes CASSLESEQYF. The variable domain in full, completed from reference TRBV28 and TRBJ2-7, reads DVKVTQSSRYLVKRTGEKVFLECVQDMDHENMFWYRQDPGLGLRLIYFSYDVKMKEKGDIPEGYSVSREKKERFSLILESASTNQTSMYLCASSLESEQYFGPGTRLTVT.

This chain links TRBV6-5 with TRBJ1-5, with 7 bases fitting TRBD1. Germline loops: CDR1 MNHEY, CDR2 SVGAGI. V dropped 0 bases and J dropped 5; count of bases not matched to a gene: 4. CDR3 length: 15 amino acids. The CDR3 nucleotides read TGTGCCAGCAGTTACTCGAGGAGGGGGCATCAGCCCCAGCATTTT. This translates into CASSYSRRGHQPQHF.

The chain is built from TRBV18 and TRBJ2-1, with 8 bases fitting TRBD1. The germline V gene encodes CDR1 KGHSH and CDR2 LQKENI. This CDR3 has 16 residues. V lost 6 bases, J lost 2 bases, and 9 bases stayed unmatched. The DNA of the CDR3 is TGTGCCAGCTCGAGTGTCGGACAGGGCGCCTACAATGAGCAGTTCTTC. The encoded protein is CASSSVGQGAYNEQFF.

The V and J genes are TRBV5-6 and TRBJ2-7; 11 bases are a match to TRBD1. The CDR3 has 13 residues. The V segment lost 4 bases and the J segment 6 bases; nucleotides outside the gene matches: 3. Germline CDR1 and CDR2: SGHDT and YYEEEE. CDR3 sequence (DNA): TGTGCCAGCAGCCAAGGGACAGGGGGCGAGCAGTACTTC. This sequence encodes CASSQGTGGEQYF.

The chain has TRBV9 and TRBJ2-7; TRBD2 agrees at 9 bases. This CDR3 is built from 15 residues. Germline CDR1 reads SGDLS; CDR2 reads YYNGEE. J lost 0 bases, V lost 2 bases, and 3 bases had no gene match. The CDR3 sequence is CASSVSGGPSYEQYF. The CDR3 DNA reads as TGTGCCAGCAGCGTTAGCGGGGGTCCCTCCTACGAGCAGTACTTC. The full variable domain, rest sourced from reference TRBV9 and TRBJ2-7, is DSGVTQTPKHLITATGQRVTLRCSPRSGDLSVYWYQQSLDQGLQFLIQYYNGEERAKGNILERFSAQQFPDLHSELNLSSLELGDSALYFCASSVSGGPSYEQYFGPGTRLTVT.